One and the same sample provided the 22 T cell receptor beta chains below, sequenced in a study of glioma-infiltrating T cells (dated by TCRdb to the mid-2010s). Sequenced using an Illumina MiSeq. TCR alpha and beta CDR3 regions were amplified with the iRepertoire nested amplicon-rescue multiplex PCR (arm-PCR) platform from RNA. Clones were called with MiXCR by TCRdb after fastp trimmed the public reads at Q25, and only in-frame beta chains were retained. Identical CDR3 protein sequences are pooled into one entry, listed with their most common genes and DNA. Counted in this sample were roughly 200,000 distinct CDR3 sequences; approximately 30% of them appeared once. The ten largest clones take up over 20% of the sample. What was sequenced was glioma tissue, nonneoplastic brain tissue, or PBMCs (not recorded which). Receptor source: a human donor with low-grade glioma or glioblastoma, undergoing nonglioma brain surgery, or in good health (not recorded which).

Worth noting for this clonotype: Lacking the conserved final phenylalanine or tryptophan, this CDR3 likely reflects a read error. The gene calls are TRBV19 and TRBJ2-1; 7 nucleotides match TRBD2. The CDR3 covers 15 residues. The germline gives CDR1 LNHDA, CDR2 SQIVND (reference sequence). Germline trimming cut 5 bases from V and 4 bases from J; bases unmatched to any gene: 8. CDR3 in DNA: TGTGCCAGTAGTCCCGGGACTACTCATTACAATGAGCAGTTCCTC. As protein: CASSPGTTHYNEQFL.

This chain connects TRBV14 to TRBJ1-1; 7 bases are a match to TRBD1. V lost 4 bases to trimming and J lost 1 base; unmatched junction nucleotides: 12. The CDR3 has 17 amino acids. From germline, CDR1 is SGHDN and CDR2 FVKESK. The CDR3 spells CASSRGRGSIGNTEAFF. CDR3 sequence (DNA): TGTGCCAGCAGCCGCGGCAGGGGGAGTATAGGGAACACTGAAGCTTTCTTT.

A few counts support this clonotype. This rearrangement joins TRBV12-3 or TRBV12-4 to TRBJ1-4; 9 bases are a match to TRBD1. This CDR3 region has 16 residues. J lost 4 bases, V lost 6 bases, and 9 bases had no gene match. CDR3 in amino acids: CASRAQGAGVNEKLFF. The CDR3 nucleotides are TGTGCCAGCAGGGCACAGGGGGCCGGCGTTAATGAAAAACTGTTTTTT.

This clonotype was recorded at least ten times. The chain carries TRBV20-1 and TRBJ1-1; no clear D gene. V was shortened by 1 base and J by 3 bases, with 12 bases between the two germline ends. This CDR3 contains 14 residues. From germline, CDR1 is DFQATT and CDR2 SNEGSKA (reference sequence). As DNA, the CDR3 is TGCAGTGCTAGAGTTCCCGGATTGGACACTGAAGCTTTCTTT. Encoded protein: CSARVPGLDTEAFF.

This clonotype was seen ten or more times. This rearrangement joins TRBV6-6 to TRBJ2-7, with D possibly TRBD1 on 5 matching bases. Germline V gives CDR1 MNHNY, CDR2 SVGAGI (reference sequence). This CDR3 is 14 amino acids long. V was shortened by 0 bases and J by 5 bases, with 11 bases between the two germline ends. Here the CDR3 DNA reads TGTGCCAGCAGTTACTCAGGGGTGAGAGACGAGCAGTACTTC. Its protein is CASSYSGVRDEQYF.

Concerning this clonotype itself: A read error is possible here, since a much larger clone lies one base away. The CDR3, as DNA: TGTGCCAGCTCAACAAGCGGCAACTACGAGCAGTACTTC. Encoded protein: CASSTSGNYEQYF. This chain uses TRBV27 with TRBJ2-7; a possible D gene is TRBD2 (5 bases). Germline V gives CDR1 MNHEY, CDR2 SMNVEV (reference sequence). The CDR3 extends over 13 amino acids. Trimming took 8 bases from V and 3 from J, leaving 14 bases between them.

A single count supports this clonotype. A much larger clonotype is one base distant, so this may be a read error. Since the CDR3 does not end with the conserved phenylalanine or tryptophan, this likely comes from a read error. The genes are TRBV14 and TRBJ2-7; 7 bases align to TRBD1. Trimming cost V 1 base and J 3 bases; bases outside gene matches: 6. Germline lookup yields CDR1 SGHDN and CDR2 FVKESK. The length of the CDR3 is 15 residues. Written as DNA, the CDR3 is TGTGCCAGCAGCCAAGGGGACAGTTTCCTCTACGAGCAGTACCTC. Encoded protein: CASSQGDSFLYEQYL.

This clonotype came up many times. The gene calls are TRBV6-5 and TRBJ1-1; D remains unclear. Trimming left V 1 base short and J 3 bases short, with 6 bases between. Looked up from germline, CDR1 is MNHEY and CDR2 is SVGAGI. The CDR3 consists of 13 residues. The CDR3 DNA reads TGTGCCAGCAGTTACTTTGGGGACACTGAAGCTTTCTTT. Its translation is CASSYFGDTEAFF.

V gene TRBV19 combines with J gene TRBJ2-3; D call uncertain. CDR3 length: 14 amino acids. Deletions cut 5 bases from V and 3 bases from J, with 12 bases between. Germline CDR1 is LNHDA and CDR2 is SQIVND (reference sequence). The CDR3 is CASSVARNTDTQYF. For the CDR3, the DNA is TGTGCCAGTAGTGTCGCCCGGAATACAGATACGCAGTATTTT.

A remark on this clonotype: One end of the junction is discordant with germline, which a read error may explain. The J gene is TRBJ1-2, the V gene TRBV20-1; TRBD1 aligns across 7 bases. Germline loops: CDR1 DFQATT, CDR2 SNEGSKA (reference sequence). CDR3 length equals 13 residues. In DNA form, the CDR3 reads TGCAGTGCTCGGGACAGCTTGAGGGGAGGCTATACCTTC. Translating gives CSARDSLRGGYTF.

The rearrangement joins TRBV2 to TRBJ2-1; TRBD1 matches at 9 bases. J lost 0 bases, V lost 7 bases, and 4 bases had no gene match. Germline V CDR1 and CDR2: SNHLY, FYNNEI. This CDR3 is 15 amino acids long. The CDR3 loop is CASTQGQGSYNEQFF. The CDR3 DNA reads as TGTGCCAGCACCCAGGGACAGGGCTCCTACAATGAGCAGTTCTTC.

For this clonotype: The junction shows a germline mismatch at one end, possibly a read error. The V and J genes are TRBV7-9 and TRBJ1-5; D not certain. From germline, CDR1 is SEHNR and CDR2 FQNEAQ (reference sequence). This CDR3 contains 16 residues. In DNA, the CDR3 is TGTGCCAGCATCTTAGTGGCACCCTTTGGGAATCAGCCCCAGCATTTT. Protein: CASILVAPFGNQPQHF.

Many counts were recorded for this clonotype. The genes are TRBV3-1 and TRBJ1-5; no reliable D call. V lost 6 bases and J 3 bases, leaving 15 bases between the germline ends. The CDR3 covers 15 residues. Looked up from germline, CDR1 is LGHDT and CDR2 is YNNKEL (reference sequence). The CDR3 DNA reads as TGTGCCAGCAGTCCTTCCGACCGCTACAATCAGCCCCAGCATTTT. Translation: CASSPSDRYNQPQHF.

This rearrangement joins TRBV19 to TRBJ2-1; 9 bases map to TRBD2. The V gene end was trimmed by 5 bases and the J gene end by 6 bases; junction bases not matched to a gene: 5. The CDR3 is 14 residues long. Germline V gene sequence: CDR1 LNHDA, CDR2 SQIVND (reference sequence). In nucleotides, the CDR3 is TGTGCCAGTAGTGATAGCGGGAGAGGCAATGAGCAGTTCTTC. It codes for CASSDSGRGNEQFF. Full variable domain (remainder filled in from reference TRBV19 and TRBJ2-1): DGGITQSPKYLFRKEGQNVTLSCEQNLNHDAMYWYRQDPGQGLRLIYYSQIVNDFQKGDIAEGYSVSREKKESFPLTVTSAQKNPTAFYLCASSDSGRGNEQFFGPGTRLTVL.

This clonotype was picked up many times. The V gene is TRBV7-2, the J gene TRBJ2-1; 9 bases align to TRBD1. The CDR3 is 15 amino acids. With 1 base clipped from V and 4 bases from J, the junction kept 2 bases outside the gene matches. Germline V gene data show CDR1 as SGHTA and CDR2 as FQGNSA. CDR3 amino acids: CASSLGGTGYNEQFF. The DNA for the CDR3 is TGTGCCAGCAGCTTAGGTGGGACAGGGTACAATGAGCAGTTCTTC.

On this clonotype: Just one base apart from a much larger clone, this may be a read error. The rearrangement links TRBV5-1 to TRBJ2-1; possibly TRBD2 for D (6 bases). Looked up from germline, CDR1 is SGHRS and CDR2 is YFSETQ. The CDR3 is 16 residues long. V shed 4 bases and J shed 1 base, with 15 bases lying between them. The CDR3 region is CASSVPSGLSYNEQFF. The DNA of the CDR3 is TGCGCCAGCAGCGTACCAAGCGGGCTTTCCTACAATGAGCAGTTCTTC. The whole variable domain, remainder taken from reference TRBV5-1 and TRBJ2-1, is KAGVTQTPRYLIKTRGQQVTLSCSPISGHRSVSWYQQTPGQGLQFLFEYFSETQRNKGNFPGRFSGRQFSNSRSEMNVSTLELGDSALYLCASSVPSGLSYNEQFFGPGTRLTVL.

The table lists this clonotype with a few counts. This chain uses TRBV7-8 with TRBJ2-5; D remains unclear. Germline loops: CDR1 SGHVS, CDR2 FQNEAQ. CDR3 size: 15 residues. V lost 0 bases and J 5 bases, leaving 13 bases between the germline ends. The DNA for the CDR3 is TGTGCCAGCAGCTTAGCTATGGGCAGGCCGGAGACCCAGTACTTC. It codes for CASSLAMGRPETQYF.

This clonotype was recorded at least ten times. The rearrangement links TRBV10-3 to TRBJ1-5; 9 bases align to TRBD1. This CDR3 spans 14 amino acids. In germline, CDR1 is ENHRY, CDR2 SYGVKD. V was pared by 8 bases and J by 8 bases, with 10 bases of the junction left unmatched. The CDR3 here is CAIARDRDSEPQHF. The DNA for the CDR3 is TGTGCCATCGCCCGGGACAGGGATTCGGAGCCCCAGCATTTT.

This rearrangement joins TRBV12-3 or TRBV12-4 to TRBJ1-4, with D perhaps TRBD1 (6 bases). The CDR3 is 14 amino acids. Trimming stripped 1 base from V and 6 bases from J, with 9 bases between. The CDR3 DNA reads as TGTGCCAGCAGTTTAGGGAAGGGGGATGAAAAACTGTTTTTT. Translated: CASSLGKGDEKLFF.

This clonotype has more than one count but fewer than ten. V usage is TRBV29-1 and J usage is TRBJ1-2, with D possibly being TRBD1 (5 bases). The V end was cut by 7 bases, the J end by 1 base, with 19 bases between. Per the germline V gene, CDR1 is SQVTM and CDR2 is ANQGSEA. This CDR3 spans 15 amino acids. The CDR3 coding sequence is TGCAGCGCGGGTCGGGGGACGCAGGGTAACTATGGCTACACCTTC. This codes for CSAGRGTQGNYGYTF.

As DNA, the CDR3 is TGTGCCAGCAGCGTAACGAACAACAATGAGCAGTTCTTC. Its protein product is CASSVTNNNEQFF. This chain joins TRBV6-1 and TRBJ2-1; D is unclear. The germline V gene encodes CDR1 MNHNS and CDR2 SASEGT. CDR3 length equals 13 residues. V was shortened by 6 bases and J by 5 bases, with 11 bases between the two germline ends.

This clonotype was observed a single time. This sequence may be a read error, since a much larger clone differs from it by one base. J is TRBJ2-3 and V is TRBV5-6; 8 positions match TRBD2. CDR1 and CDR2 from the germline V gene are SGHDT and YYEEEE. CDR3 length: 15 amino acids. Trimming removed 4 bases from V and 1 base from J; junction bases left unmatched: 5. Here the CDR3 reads CASSPGGGGTDTQYF. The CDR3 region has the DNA TGTGCCAGCAGCCCGGGAGGGGGTGGCACAGATACGCAGTATTTT.